This T cell receptor beta chain was found in a study of Graves' ophthalmopathy and Graves' hyperthyroidism. This clonotype was counted at least ten times. The CDR3 runs to 14 residues. The trim removed 6 bases at V and 5 bases at J, leaving 6 bases unmatched. From germline, CDR1 is MNHNS and CDR2 SASEGT. For repertoire sequencing, the TCR beta CDR3 regions were amplified from RNA transcripts. RT-PCR was first run with HTBI primers, then multiplex PCR in a second round. Each CDR3 protein is one row after TCRdb ran MiXCR on the multiplex PCR reads. The repertoire holds 300,000 to 400,000 distinct CDR3 sequences, with 17% as singletons.

The sequencing sample was made of peripheral blood. This clonotype was obtained from an adult woman with stable Graves' hyperthyroidism. J is TRBJ1-5 and V is TRBV6-1, with TRBD1 matching 8 bases. The CDR3 loop is CASSSGTGYQPQHF. CDR3 bases: TGTGCCAGCAGCTCCGGGACAGGATATCAGCCCCAGCATTTT.